The 19 T cell receptor beta chains in this list originate from one sample, sequenced in a study of cytomegalovirus exposure and HLA in healthy donors. Generated by immunoSEQ multiplex PCR, the TCRdb table keeps only in-frame clones and is missing some. The sample lists more than 300,000 clones, around 86% occurring once. The sequenced material came from PBMCs. These receptors were taken from a woman in her late teens or twenties in good health and CMV-seronegative.

This rearrangement joins TRBV2 to TRBJ1-4; 9 nucleotides match TRBD1. There are 14 residues in the CDR3. CDR1 is SNHLY and CDR2 is FYNNEI in the germline V gene. V shed 8 bases and J 7 bases; nucleotides not matched to a gene: 8. For the CDR3, the DNA is TGTGCCAGCGGGACAGGGCCGGGTAGTGAAAAACTGTTTTTT. This encodes CASGTGPGSEKLFF. The whole variable domain, remainder taken from reference TRBV2 and TRBJ1-4, is EPEVTQTPSHQVTQMGQEVILRCVPISNHLYFYWYRQILGQKVEFLVSFYNNEISEKSEIFDDQFSVERPDGSNFTLKIRSTKLEDSAMYFCASGTGPGSEKLFFGSGTQLSVL.

V gene TRBV25-1 combines with J gene TRBJ2-1, with TRBD2 matching over 11 bases. This CDR3 contains 16 residues. Germline CDR1 and CDR2: MGHDK and SYGVNS. V lost 2 bases, J lost 4 bases, and 4 bases stayed unmatched. CDR3 DNA sequence: TGTGCCAGCAGTGAACCCGGACTAGCGGGTTACAATGAGCAGTTCTTC. As protein: CASSEPGLAGYNEQFF.

The rearrangement uses TRBV27 and TRBJ2-7; D is possibly TRBD2 (7 bases). The CDR3 loop spans 15 amino acids. CDR1 is MNHEY, CDR2 SMNVEV, per germline (reference sequence). V lost 5 bases to trimming and J lost 4 bases, with 18 bases between them. This CDR3 reads CASSPIRGAHYEQYF. CDR3 DNA sequence: TGTGCCAGCAGTCCCATTCGGGGGGCCCATTACGAGCAGTACTTC.

The rearrangement joins TRBV5-1 to TRBJ2-7, with D perhaps TRBD2 (6 bases). The germline V gene has CDR1 SGHRS and CDR2 YFSETQ. Trimming cost V 4 bases and J 0 bases, with 17 bases left between them. The CDR3 sequence is 16 residues long. In DNA, the CDR3 is TGCGCCAGCAGCCTCCCCACGGAGGGAGTCTCCTACGAGCAGTACTTC. Residues: CASSLPTEGVSYEQYF.

The chain joins TRBV7-6 to TRBJ1-2, with 9 bases lining up with TRBD1. CDR1 SGHVS and CDR2 FNYEAQ come from the germline V gene. This CDR3 contains 16 residues. With 2 bases clipped from V and 2 bases from J, the junction kept 6 bases outside the gene matches. The DNA for the CDR3 is TGTGCCAGCAGCTTAACACCACAGGGGGCGAACTATGGCTACACCTTC. This gives the protein CASSLTPQGANYGYTF.

The chain uses TRBV10-3 and TRBJ2-7, with a tentative D call TRBD1 (6 bases). The germline V gene has CDR1 ENHRY and CDR2 SYGVKD. This CDR3 spans 10 amino acids. The CDR3: CAAGDYEQYF. In nucleotides, the CDR3 is TGTGCGGCAGGGGACTACGAGCAGTACTTC.

This chain joins TRBV19 and TRBJ2-7, with TRBD2 matching 13 bases. V was pared by 6 bases and J by 2 bases, with 7 bases of the junction left unmatched. The length of the CDR3 is 16 residues. Per germline, CDR1 LNHDA and CDR2 SQIVND (reference sequence). CDR3 nucleotides: TGTGCCAGTAGCTCCCCGACTAGCGGGAGGACCTACGAGCAGTACTTC. This gives the protein CASSSPTSGRTYEQYF.

This chain joins TRBV29-1 and TRBJ2-7, with 9 bases that match TRBD1. Unmatched junction bases numbered 6, after V lost 5 bases and J lost 7 bases. Germline V CDR1 and CDR2: SQVTM, ANQGSEA. The CDR3 runs to 12 residues. The CDR3 loop reads CSVRQGVGEQYF. As DNA, the CDR3 is TGCAGCGTTAGACAGGGGGTTGGGGAGCAGTACTTC.

The rearrangement uses TRBV4-3 and TRBJ2-7, with 9 bases lining up with TRBD2. The CDR3 is 15 residues long. Germline values: CDR1 LGHNA, CDR2 YSLEER. V dropped 4 bases and J dropped 2; count of bases not matched to a gene: 6. In DNA form, the CDR3 reads TGCGCCAGCAGCCGTGTGCGGGAGGGTCCCTACGAGCAGTACTTC. Its protein product is CASSRVREGPYEQYF.

V usage is TRBV2 and J usage is TRBJ2-5, with 9 bases fitting TRBD1. The CDR3 totals 15 residues. CDR1 and CDR2 from the germline V gene are SNHLY and FYNNEI. V shed 7 bases, J shed 2 bases, and the junction held 8 bases outside the gene matches. CDR3 DNA sequence: TGTGCCAGCAAAGTGGGACAGGGACTTCAAGAGACCCAGTACTTC. Its protein is CASKVGQGLQETQYF.

The chain has TRBV11-2 and TRBJ2-2, with 8 positions matching TRBD2. Germline loops: CDR1 SGHAT, CDR2 FQNNGV. Trimming at V came to 1 base and at J to 4 bases, leaving 2 bases not matched to a gene. The CDR3 has 15 amino acids. The CDR3 region is CASSLGTSRTGELFF. The CDR3 coding sequence is TGTGCCAGCAGCTTAGGGACTAGCCGCACCGGGGAGCTGTTTTTT. The whole variable domain, filled in from reference TRBV11-2 and TRBJ2-2, reads EAGVAQSPRYKIIEKRQSVAFWCNPISGHATLYWYQQILGQGPKLLIQFQNNGVVDDSQLPKDRFSAERLKGVDSTLKIQPAKLEDSAVYLCASSLGTSRTGELFFGEGSRLTVL.

CDR3 DNA: TGTGCCAGTAGTAGTGTGAGCGGGTCATGGGATGAGCAGTTCTTC. The encoded protein is CASSSVSGSWDEQFF. This chain connects TRBV19 to TRBJ2-1, with D possibly TRBD2 on 6 matching bases. The V and J ends lost 4 bases and 8 bases respectively, with 18 bases between them. Germline V CDR1 and CDR2: LNHDA, SQIVND (reference sequence). This CDR3 has 15 residues.

The gene calls are TRBV28 and TRBJ2-7; TRBD1 matches at 8 bases. V was clipped by 7 bases and J by 0 bases; unmatched bases: 5. The CDR3 has 14 residues. Germline-derived CDR1 and CDR2 are MDHEN and SYDVKM. The CDR3 here is CASKPGGTSYEQYF. Here the CDR3 DNA reads TGTGCCAGCAAACCAGGGGGCACCTCCTACGAGCAGTACTTC. Looking up the rest from reference TRBV28 and TRBJ2-7 gives the full variable domain: DVKVTQSSRYLVKRTGEKVFLECVQDMDHENMFWYRQDPGLGLRLIYFSYDVKMKEKGDIPEGYSVSREKKERFSLILESASTNQTSMYLCASKPGGTSYEQYFGPGTRLTVT.

The J gene is TRBJ2-3, the V gene TRBV7-2, with D maybe TRBD2 (5 bases). V dropped 0 bases and J dropped 2 bases, with 9 bases sitting between them. This CDR3 is built from 15 residues. Germline loops: CDR1 SGHTA, CDR2 FQGNSA. CDR3 protein: CASSLAVTTTDTQYF. The CDR3 coding sequence is TGTGCCAGCAGCTTAGCTGTGACTACCACAGATACGCAGTATTTT.

The chain is built from TRBV9 and TRBJ2-3; perhaps TRBD2 as D (6 bases). Germline V gives CDR1 SGDLS, CDR2 YYNGEE. This CDR3 contains 17 residues. V lost 3 bases and J lost 0, with 17 bases in between. CDR3 loop: CASSATGTSLSTDTQYF. CDR3 sequence (DNA): TGTGCCAGCAGCGCAACCGGGACTTCTCTAAGCACAGATACGCAGTATTTT.

The DNA of the CDR3 is TGTGCCAGCTCACCACTCCCAACCGGAGGGATCTCTGGAAACACCATATATTTT. Its protein product is CASSPLPTGGISGNTIYF. The chain combines TRBV18 with TRBJ1-3, with unresolved D. Trimming stripped 1 base from V and 0 bases from J, with 16 bases between. CDR3 length: 18 residues. Per the germline V gene, CDR1 is KGHSH and CDR2 is LQKENI.

This sequence joins TRBV4-1 and TRBJ2-1, with 8 bases matching TRBD2. The length of the CDR3 is 15 residues. The germline CDR1 and CDR2 sequences are MGHRA and YSYEKL. V lost 6 bases to trimming and J lost 2 bases; unmatched junction nucleotides: 6. CDR3 loop: CASSLGLATYNEQFF. The CDR3 region has the DNA TGCGCCAGCAGTCTCGGACTAGCTACCTACAATGAGCAGTTCTTC.

The table lists this clone with many counts. This sequence joins TRBV27 and TRBJ2-1; D gene uncertain. V gave up 2 bases and J gave up 11 bases, with 13 bases separating them. This CDR3 has 13 residues. The germline V gene encodes CDR1 MNHEY and CDR2 SMNVEV (reference sequence). CDR3 region: CASSLSTPNQQFF. Written as DNA, the CDR3 is TGTGCCAGCAGTTTAAGTACTCCGAATCAGCAGTTCTTC.

V is TRBV2 and J is TRBJ2-2; D remains unclear. In germline, CDR1 is SNHLY, CDR2 FYNNEI. The CDR3 has 15 residues. V shed 7 bases and J shed 2 bases, with 14 bases lying between them. The CDR3 DNA is TGTGCCAGCAATAGGTGGCAGGCTAACACCGGGGAGCTGTTTTTT. This gives the protein CASNRWQANTGELFF.